This is a list of T cell receptor beta chains from one sample in a study of cytomegalovirus exposure and HLA in healthy donors. Repertoires were generated with immunoSEQ multiplex PCR, while TCRdb's copy carries only in-frame clones and drops some. In the table there are about 130,000 clones, 70% to 90% of which are singletons. The sequenced sample consisted of PBMCs. The receptors were sampled from a woman in her 30s in good health and CMV-seropositive. Both conserved end residues are part of each CDR3. D genes are given only for firm matches. The listing skips clone size in some rows; elsewhere it reads once, few, many or a size class.

CDR3nt,CDR3aa,v_gene,abundance,j_gene,d_gene
TGCGCCAGCAGCCAAGGGGACAATTCTAACTATGGCTACACCTTC,CASSQGDNSNYGYTF,TRBV4-1,.,TRBJ1-2,.
TGTGCCAGCAGTTTGGGGGCGGGAGGGCTTGCCGAGCAGTACTTC,CASSLGAGGLAEQYF,TRBV27,.,TRBJ2-7,TRBD2
TGTGCCAGCAGCCCACTTAGGACAACCCAAGAGACCCAGTACTTC,CASSPLRTTQETQYF,TRBV7-9,.,TRBJ2-5,.
TGCGCCAGCAGTGCTGAGACACCAAACACCGGGGAGCTGTTTTTT,CASSAETPNTGELFF,TRBV10-1,.,TRBJ2-2,.
TGTGCCAGCAGTTGGGACAGGGTCTCGGAAGCTTTCTTT,CASSWDRVSEAFF,TRBV2,.,TRBJ1-1,TRBD1
TGTGCCAGCAGCTTAGGGACAAACTATGGCTACACCTTC,CASSLGTNYGYTF,TRBV7-2,.,TRBJ1-2,.
TGTGCCAGCAAGCGGGAGGGGAACACCGGGGAGCTGTTTTTT,CASKREGNTGELFF,TRBV5-4,few,TRBJ2-2,TRBD2
TGCGCCAGCAGCTACGAGGGGGCAAGCGGTACAGATACGCAGTATTTT,CASSYEGASGTDTQYF,TRBV5-1,.,TRBJ2-3,TRBD1
TGTGCCAGCACCGGGGGGTCGTGGGAGCAGTTCTTC,CASTGGSWEQFF,TRBV6-1,.,TRBJ2-1,TRBD2
TGTGCCAGCAGCTTATCGGCCAGGGGTGGAAACACCATATATTTT,CASSLSARGGNTIYF,TRBV11-2,.,TRBJ1-3,.
TGTGCCAGCAGCGTAACCCCGACTAGCGGGAGGCCTAGCTCCTACAATGAGCAGTTCTTC,CASSVTPTSGRPSSYNEQFF,TRBV9,.,TRBJ2-1,TRBD2
TGTGCCAGCAGCTTGGCTAGCGGGGGTCTTTACAATGAGCAGTTCTTC,CASSLASGGLYNEQFF,TRBV5-4,.,TRBJ2-1,TRBD2
TGTGCCAGCAGCCCCCAACTAGCGGGGGCCTCCTACGAGCAGTACTTC,CASSPQLAGASYEQYF,TRBV7-6,.,TRBJ2-7,TRBD2
TGTGCCAGCAGCCAATCCCTAGCGGGAGCGATCGAGCAGTACTTC,CASSQSLAGAIEQYF,TRBV16,.,TRBJ2-7,TRBD2
TGTGCCAGCAGCTTAGAAGCAATGGACAGGGGAGACGAGCAGTACTTC,CASSLEAMDRGDEQYF,TRBV11-2,.,TRBJ2-7,TRBD1
TGTGCCAGCAGTTCCCTTCCCCCCCTCTCTGGAAACACCATATATTTT,CASSSLPPLSGNTIYF,TRBV28,.,TRBJ1-3,.
TGTGCCAGCAGACGGACTAGCGGATTACAAGAGACCCAGTACTTC,CASRRTSGLQETQYF,TRBV6-5,.,TRBJ2-5,TRBD2
TGCGCCAGCAGCCAATCGGCGACAGGGCAGTTCTTC,CASSQSATGQFF,TRBV4-1,once,TRBJ2-1,.